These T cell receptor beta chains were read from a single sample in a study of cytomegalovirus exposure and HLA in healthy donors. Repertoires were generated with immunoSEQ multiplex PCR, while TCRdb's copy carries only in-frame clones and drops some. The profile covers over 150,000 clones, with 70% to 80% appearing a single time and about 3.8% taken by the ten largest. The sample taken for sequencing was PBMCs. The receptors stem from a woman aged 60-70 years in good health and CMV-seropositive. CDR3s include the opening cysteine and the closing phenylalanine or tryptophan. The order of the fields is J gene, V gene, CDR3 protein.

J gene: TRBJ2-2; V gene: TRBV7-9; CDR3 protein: CASSLEGLPPGELFF
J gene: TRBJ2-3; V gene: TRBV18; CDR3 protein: CASSPANTDTQYF
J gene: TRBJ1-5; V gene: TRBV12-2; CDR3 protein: CASRLAYCYSNQPQHF
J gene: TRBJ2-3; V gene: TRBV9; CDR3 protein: CASSLGGGGGRTQYF
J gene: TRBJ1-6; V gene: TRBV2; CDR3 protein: CASRDSYNSPLHF
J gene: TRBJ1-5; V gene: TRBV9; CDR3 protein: CASSQTRDQPQHF
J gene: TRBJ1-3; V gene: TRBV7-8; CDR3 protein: CASSKRGQSTGNTIYF
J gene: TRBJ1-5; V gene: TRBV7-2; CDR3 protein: CASSDNSNQPQHF
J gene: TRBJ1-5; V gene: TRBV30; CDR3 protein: CAWSDIAGQPQHF
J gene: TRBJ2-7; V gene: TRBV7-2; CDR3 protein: CASSPGGTSGGDEQYF
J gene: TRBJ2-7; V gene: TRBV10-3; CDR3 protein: CAISDTGAVSSYEQYF
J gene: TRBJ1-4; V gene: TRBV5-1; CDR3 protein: CASSPGRATNEKLFF
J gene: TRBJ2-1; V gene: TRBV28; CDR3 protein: CAAGTTKSRAFF
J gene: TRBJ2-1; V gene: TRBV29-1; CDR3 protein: CSAYRGSGEQFF
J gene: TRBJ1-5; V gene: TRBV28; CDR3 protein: CASSLLTGRIQPQHF
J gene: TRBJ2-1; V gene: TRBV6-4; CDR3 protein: CASRHTGTSGIHEQFF
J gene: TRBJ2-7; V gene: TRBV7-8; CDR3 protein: CASSLPGRDEQYF
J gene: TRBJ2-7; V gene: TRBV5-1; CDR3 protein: CASSLGLAGSEQYF
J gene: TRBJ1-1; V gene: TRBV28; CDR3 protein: CASSLWEGKRRTEAFF
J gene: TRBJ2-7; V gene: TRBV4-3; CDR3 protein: CASSHLGQGGYEQYF
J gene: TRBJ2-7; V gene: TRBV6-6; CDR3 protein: CASSPRDRSSYEQYF
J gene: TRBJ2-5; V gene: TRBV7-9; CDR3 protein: CASSFRTAQETQYF
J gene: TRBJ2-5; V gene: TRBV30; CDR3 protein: CAYTMKETQYF
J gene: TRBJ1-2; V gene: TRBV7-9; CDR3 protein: CASSLVTGGWGYTF
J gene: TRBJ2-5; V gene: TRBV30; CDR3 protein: CAWSVQSGAQYF
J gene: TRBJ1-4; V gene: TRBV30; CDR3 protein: CAWRPTIGGYRNEKLFF
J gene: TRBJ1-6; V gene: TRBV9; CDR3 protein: CASSRQGAVTPLHF
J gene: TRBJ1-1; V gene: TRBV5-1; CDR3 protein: CASSLGAGIEAFF
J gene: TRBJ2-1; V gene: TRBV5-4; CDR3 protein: CASSFSGVSYNEQFF
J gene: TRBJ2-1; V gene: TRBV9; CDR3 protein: CASSVGPSGGSNEQFF
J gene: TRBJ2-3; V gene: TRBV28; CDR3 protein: CASSLEGLLSTDTQYF
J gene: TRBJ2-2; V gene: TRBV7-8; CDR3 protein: CASTGTRTPLGGKTGELFF
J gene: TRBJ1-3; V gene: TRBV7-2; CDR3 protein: CASSSPSRPGNTIYF
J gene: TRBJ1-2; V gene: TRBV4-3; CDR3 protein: CASSQGTGTSNYGYTF
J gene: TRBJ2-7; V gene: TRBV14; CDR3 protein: CASSQGQEQYF
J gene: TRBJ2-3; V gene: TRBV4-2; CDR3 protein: CASSHPPGQGKFGDTQYF
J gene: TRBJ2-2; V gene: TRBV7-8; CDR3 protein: CASSFTSGGVSGELFF
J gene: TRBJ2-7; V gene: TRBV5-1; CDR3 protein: CASSLLQGGGYEQYF
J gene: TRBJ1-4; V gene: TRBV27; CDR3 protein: CASSSSTGGLFF
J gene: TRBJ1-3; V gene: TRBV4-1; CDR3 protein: CASSQEYTIYF
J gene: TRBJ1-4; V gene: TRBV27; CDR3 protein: CASRGAATNEKLFF
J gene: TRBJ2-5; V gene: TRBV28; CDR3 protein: CASREGAEETQYF
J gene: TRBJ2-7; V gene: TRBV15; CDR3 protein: CATSRWQGLGYEQYF
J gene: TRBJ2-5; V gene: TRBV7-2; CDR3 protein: CASSLDGGPQETQYF
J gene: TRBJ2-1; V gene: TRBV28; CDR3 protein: CASSFSRTSGKSEQFF
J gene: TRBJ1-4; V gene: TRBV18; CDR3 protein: CASSPPGGYGEKLFF
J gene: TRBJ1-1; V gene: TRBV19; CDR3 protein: CASSSPPQGSTEAFF
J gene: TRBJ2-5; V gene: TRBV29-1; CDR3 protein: CSVAPGGGETQYF
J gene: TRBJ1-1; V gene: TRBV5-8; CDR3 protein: CASSLPTRSNTEAFF